This TCR beta chain was observed in a study of shared clonotypes between healthy human individuals (TCRdb year 2020). Background for the entire study: The cohort comprised two women and a few men aged 18 to 49 years. The study deeply sequenced blood TCR repertoires of roughly five healthy adults to estimate repertoire size and the extent of clonotype sharing between individuals. Per donor, three plates each were used for CD4 naive and CD4 memory, two for CD8 naive, and one for CD8 memory. Different laboratories and diverse techniques were used to prepare libraries and sequence TCR repertoires, to increase sequencing depth and limit assay-specific biases. Each donor's leukapheresis produced roughly between roughly 0.9 and 8.9 billion PBMCs.

CD8 naive samples were obtained by positive selection for CCR7 among CD45RO-negative cells, yielding a CD45RA+CCR7+ population from which TemRA cells were excluded. Healthy HIV-negative adults with no recently reported acute infections or vaccinations were included as donors. All donors were Caucasian adults living in Nashville, Tennessee, USA. Blood was collected by leukapheresis, and PBMCs were isolated by Ficoll-Histopaque density gradient centrifugation and then cryopreserved in liquid nitrogen vapor phase. Purity and quantity of every magnetically sorted T cell population were checked by analytical flow cytometry. Each sorted fraction had its genomic DNA isolated and then quantified by UV absorbance on a Nanodrop 2000c. V was cut back by 3 bases and J by 6 bases, leaving a gap of 4 bases between them. As encoded in the germline V gene, CDR1 is MDHEN while CDR2 is SYDVKM. The CDR3 goes from the cysteine to the phenylalanine over 11 residues. Only CDR3 DNA is held: 33 bases, read in frame from base 1.

What the study reported, not specific to this receptor: Naive subsets generally had larger estimated clonotype richness than memory subsets. Because the study included a small number of donors, the genetic and exposure-history diversity represented was limited. About 5% of naive CD4, 3.5% of naive CD8, about 2.4% of memory CD4, and 0.35% to 0.4% of memory CD8 clonotypes were shared across four donors. Higher generation probabilities were observed for clonotypes shared by all four sorted-subset donors than for non-shared clonotypes. Only blood was sampled, and tissue TCR repertoires likely differ from those in blood. Pairwise subsampling indicated that sequencing depth was expected to affect the degree of clonotype sharing among donors. Incomplete sequencing was indicated by rarefaction of sorted-subset datasets, despite the large sequencing depth.

Of note for this clone: The specificity of this receptor is unknown. Base qualities are not recorded, but no much larger clone differs from it by a single base.

Using the deep immunoSEQ assay, multiplex PCR amplified TCR CDR3 regions from genomic DNA. Extracted genomic DNA from each cell subset was distributed evenly across all wells of several immunoSEQ 96-well plates, and each plate was treated as a replicate. Each replicate PCR for sorted subsets received about 0.2 ug genomic DNA, equal to roughly 30,000 T cell genomes. The purified libraries were quantified using a Qubit 3.0 fluorometer, sized with a Bioanalyzer 2100, and then quantified again using the KAPA Library Quantification kit. A separate single-read 150-cycle Illumina NextSeq 550 flow cell was used to sequence each immunoSEQ 96-well plate. Per the authors' processing: The immunoSEQ output contained only junctional sequences without quality scores, so filtering could not match that applied to full-length reads. Sequences were annotated with PyIR, a Python wrapper for IgBLAST v1.9, using IMGT germline references to assign V/J genes and CDR3. Reads were removed for weak V/J assignments (E-value above 1e-6), missing CDR3, stop codons, out-of-frame junctions, or ambiguous translated residues. A V3J clonotype was defined by an identical inferred V gene, J gene, and CDR3 amino acid sequence. To compute the percentage overlap between repertoires, the number of shared unique clonotypes was divided by the size of the smaller repertoire. Three approaches were used to assess repertoire richness: RTK rarefaction, the Chao1 estimator, and Recon v2.1 estimates of unobserved clonotypes. Generation probabilities were computed with OLGA for all TCRbeta clonotypes obtained by the gDNA method from four donors. TCRdb stores this immuneACCESS table with in-frame sequences only. Part of the clones is absent; in the studies checked, under half of the shortfall reflects unresolved V genes, and no reason is known for the rest. V and J calls and clone size follow that table, whereas D and trimming were derived from the DNA. This sample gives around 2,000,000 clones in total; roughly 91% of them show up just once. 1.5% to 2% of the sample comes from the top ten.

Sequenced: naive CD8+ T cells from PBMCs. The cell subset or site label here, explained by the study, means: CD45RA+CCR7+. The rearranged segments are TRBV28 and TRBJ2-3, with no confidently assigned D gene. The TCR comes from a man between 18 and 29 years old in good health. Some clones in this sample may be carry-over from other donors' samples. The CDR3: CASSFDDTQYF. DNA sequence: TGTGCCAGCAGTTTCGATGATACGCAGTATTTT. Full variable domain (CDR3 extended with the reference TRBV28 and TRBJ2-3 proteins): DVKVTQSSRYLVKRTGEKVFLECVQDMDHENMFWYRQDPGLGLRLIYFSYDVKMKEKGDIPEGYSVSREKKERFSLILESASTNQTSMYLCASSFDDTQYFGPGTRLTVL.